The 24 T cell receptor beta chains listed next were all sequenced from one sample in a study of OX40 agonist ivuxolimab in advanced cancers. Sequencing used immunoSEQ multiplex PCR; TCRdb keeps in-frame clones, though not all of them. The sample shows tens of thousands of clones, 89% of them seen only once. The sample was CD4+ or CD8+ T cells sorted from blood, taken in a trial of the OX40 agonist ivuxolimab. These receptors were taken from an adult with an advanced solid tumor such as melanoma, head and neck, liver or kidney cancer.

The rearrangement links TRBV2 to TRBJ2-3; 9 nucleotides align to TRBD2. V gave up 6 bases and J gave up 7 bases; unmatched junction bases: 8. There are 14 residues in the CDR3. Germline V gene data show CDR1 as SNHLY and CDR2 as FYNNEI. The CDR3 nucleotides are TGTGCCAGCAGCCCCGCGGGACTAGCCAATACGCAGTATTTT. It specifies CASSPAGLANTQYF.

This clone came up a few times. This sequence joins TRBV27 and TRBJ1-2; possible D gene TRBD1, 5 bases. The germline V gene has CDR1 MNHEY and CDR2 SMNVEV (reference sequence). The CDR3 spans 13 residues. The V gene lost 2 bases and the J gene lost 4 bases, with 8 bases spanning the gap. In DNA, the CDR3 is TGTGCCAGCAGTTTACAGGGCCCCTATGGCTACACCTTC. Translation: CASSLQGPYGYTF.

The chain has TRBV27 and TRBJ1-1, with TRBD1 matching over 10 bases. This CDR3 region has 14 residues. The V gene's germline CDR1 is MNHEY and CDR2 SMNVEV (reference sequence). Trimming removed 5 bases from V and 4 bases from J; junction bases left unmatched: 4. CDR3 nucleotides: TGTGCCAGCAGTGTGACAGGGGGCCGCACTGAAGCTTTCTTT. Amino acid sequence: CASSVTGGRTEAFF.

Notes on this clone: One end of the junction varies from germline; a read error may be responsible. The DNA of the CDR3 is TGTGCCAGCAGCCCCGGGACAGAGACGTGCTTT. Translation gives CASSPGTETCF. The gene calls are TRBV7-8 and TRBJ1-1; TRBD1 agrees at 7 bases. This CDR3 comprises 11 residues. CDR1 SGHVS and CDR2 FQNEAQ come from the germline V gene.

The J gene is TRBJ2-3, the V gene TRBV14; D is undetermined. The V end was cut by 3 bases, the J end by 0 bases, with 7 bases between. Germline CDR1 and CDR2: SGHDN and FVKESK. The CDR3 is 14 amino acids. CDR3 bases: TGTGCCAGCAGCCAGTACAGAAGCACAGATACGCAGTATTTT. Its protein product is CASSQYRSTDTQYF.

The chain carries TRBV6-4 and TRBJ1-2; no clear D. Germline CDR1 MRHNA, CDR2 SNTAGT. Between the trimmed V and J ends, which lost 4 bases and 4 bases, there was a span of 4 bases. CDR3 length: 11 residues. CDR3 residues: CASSGGYGYTF. The CDR3 nucleotides are TGTGCCAGCAGTGGGGGCTATGGCTACACCTTC.

J is TRBJ2-3 and V is TRBV7-9; perhaps TRBD2 as D (6 bases). CDR1 is SEHNR, CDR2 FQNEAQ, per germline (reference sequence). The CDR3 has 17 amino acids. Between the trimmed V and J ends, which lost 4 bases and 0 bases, there was a span of 17 bases. The CDR3 region has the DNA TGTGCCAGCAGCTCTACACGGGACTCCGCTAGCACAGATACGCAGTATTTT. It specifies CASSSTRDSASTDTQYF.

The rearrangement links TRBV29-1 to TRBJ1-4; 8 positions agree with TRBD1. CDR1 and CDR2 from the germline V gene are SQVTM and ANQGSEA. The junction had 3 bases not matched to a gene; V was cut back by 4 bases and J by 8 bases. The CDR3 has 12 residues. The CDR3 reads CSVGQGSEKLFF. The CDR3 DNA follows: TGCAGCGTTGGACAGGGGAGCGAAAAACTGTTTTTT.

The CDR3 region has the DNA TGTGCCAGCAGTACCCCAGGGGGAGCGAACACCGGGGAGCTGTTTTTT. This translates into CASSTPGGANTGELFF. V usage is TRBV27 and J usage is TRBJ2-2; 7 nucleotides match TRBD1. Germline-derived CDR1 and CDR2 are MNHEY and SMNVEV (reference sequence). V dropped 5 bases and J dropped 0; count of bases not matched to a gene: 6. The CDR3 is made up of 16 amino acids.

The chain couples TRBV7-9 to TRBJ1-1, with TRBD1 matching over 7 bases. The CDR3 spans 15 residues. V gave up 3 bases and J gave up 5 bases; unmatched junction bases: 9. The germline V gene has CDR1 SEHNR and CDR2 FQNEAQ (reference sequence). DNA of the CDR3: TGTGCCAGCAGCTTTACCAACAGGGGTGTAACTGAAGCTTTCTTT. Its translation is CASSFTNRGVTEAFF.

The chain couples TRBV27 to TRBJ1-4; a weak D match, TRBD1 (5 bases). The CDR3 covers 15 residues. V lost 2 bases to trimming and J lost 3 bases, with 10 bases between them. CDR1 is MNHEY, CDR2 SMNVEV, per germline (reference sequence). CDR3 DNA: TGTGCCAGCAGTTTACAGGGTTGGGCTAATGAAAAACTGTTTTTT. Encoded protein: CASSLQGWANEKLFF.

The chain uses TRBV25-1 and TRBJ1-6, with no clear D. The CDR3 is 13 amino acids. Germline CDR1 reads MGHDK; CDR2 reads SYGVNS. Trimming removed 1 base from V and 8 bases from J, with 6 bases in between. Written as DNA, the CDR3 is TGTGCCAGCAGTGAATTTGCCGATTCACCCCTCCACTTT. Protein product: CASSEFADSPLHF.

The rearrangement links TRBV15 to TRBJ1-5; no firm D call. The ends were cut back, 1 base at V and 3 bases at J, with 10 bases in the middle. This CDR3 has 15 amino acids. Germline V gives CDR1 LNHNV, CDR2 YYDKDF (reference sequence). The CDR3 sequence: CATSRARHFNQPQHF. In nucleotides, the CDR3 is TGTGCCACCAGCAGAGCACGACACTTCAATCAGCCCCAGCATTTT. The full variable domain, completed using reference TRBV15 and TRBJ1-5, is DAMVIQNPRYQVTQFGKPVTLSCSQTLNHNVMYWYQQKSSQAPKLLFHYYDKDFNNEADTPDNFQSRRPNTSFCFLDIRSPGLGDTAMYLCATSRARHFNQPQHFGDGTRLSIL.

The CDR3 loop reads CASRRGDNSPLHF. CDR3 sequence (DNA): TGCGCCAGCCGCCGGGGGGATAATTCACCCCTCCACTTT. V gene TRBV4-1 combines with J gene TRBJ1-6; D might be TRBD1 (5 bases). V shed 8 bases and J shed 5 bases, with 10 bases lying between them. The V gene's germline CDR1 is MGHRA and CDR2 YSYEKL. The CDR3 length is 13 residues.

V is TRBV30 and J is TRBJ1-2, with 7 bases that match TRBD1. The junction had 5 bases not matched to a gene; V was cut back by 1 base and J by 6 bases. This CDR3 has 13 amino acids. CDR1 is GTSNPN and CDR2 is SVGIG in the germline V gene (reference sequence). In DNA, the CDR3 is TGTGCCTGGAGTGAGACAGGGACAAATGGCTACACCTTC. Encoded protein: CAWSETGTNGYTF.

The chain recombines TRBV6-5 with TRBJ1-2, with 11 bases identical to TRBD1. Germline V gene lookup returns CDR1 MNHEY and CDR2 SVGAGI. The CDR3 is 13 residues long. V shed 4 bases and J 6 bases; nucleotides not matched to a gene: 1. CDR3: CASSWTGGDGYTF. The CDR3 nucleotides read TGTGCCAGCAGTTGGACAGGGGGCGATGGCTACACCTTC.

The V call is TRBV11-2, the J call TRBJ2-3; 9 bases map to TRBD2. Germline V gene sequence: CDR1 SGHAT, CDR2 FQNNGV. Losses at the gene ends were 3 bases for V and 4 bases for J; bases not matched to a gene: 5. This CDR3 is built from 15 residues. DNA for the CDR3: TGTGCCAGCAGCTTTAGCGGGAGTGGCTCAGATACGCAGTATTTT. Protein product: CASSFSGSGSDTQYF.

The chain combines TRBV11-2 with TRBJ1-5; D unclear. The CDR3 covers 14 residues. Trimming left V 2 bases short and J 4 bases short, with 9 bases between. Germline CDR1 reads SGHAT; CDR2 reads FQNNGV. CDR3 sequence: CASSLNWPNQPQHF. CDR3 bases: TGTGCCAGCAGCTTAAACTGGCCAAATCAGCCCCAGCATTTT.

The chain combines TRBV5-6 with TRBJ1-2, with a tentative D call TRBD1 (5 bases). The V and J ends lost 2 bases and 5 bases respectively, with 13 bases between them. The CDR3 is 14 residues long. The germline V gene encodes CDR1 SGHDT and CDR2 YYEEEE. DNA of the CDR3: TGTGCCAGCAGCTTTGTCCCACAGGATTATGGCTACACCTTC. It yields the protein CASSFVPQDYGYTF.

The chain recombines TRBV7-9 with TRBJ2-1, with TRBD2 matching 8 bases. The germline V gene has CDR1 SEHNR and CDR2 FQNEAQ (reference sequence). This CDR3 is 19 amino acids long. Losses at the gene ends were 2 bases for V and 0 bases for J; bases not matched to a gene: 12. The CDR3 bases are TGTGCCAGCAGCTTATCAGTTCCGCAGCGGGGGAGCTCCTACAATGAGCAGTTCTTC. Amino acid sequence: CASSLSVPQRGSSYNEQFF.

V is TRBV9 and J is TRBJ1-5; D ambiguous. Germline V gene data show CDR1 as SGDLS and CDR2 as YYNGEE. Trimming cost V 4 bases and J 2 bases, with 7 bases left between them. The CDR3 runs to 13 residues. CDR3 protein: CASSSTGNQPQHF. As DNA, the CDR3 is TGTGCCAGCAGCTCTACAGGCAATCAGCCCCAGCATTTT.

As regards this clone: The sample contains more than one DNA sequence encoding this CDR3. This chain uses TRBV2 with TRBJ1-1, with D hard to call. The V gene's germline CDR1 is SNHLY and CDR2 FYNNEI. V was cut by 9 bases and J by 4 bases, with 12 bases left in between. The CDR3 spans 12 residues. CDR3 loop: CASPRGTTEAFF. CDR3 nucleotide sequence: TGTGCCAGTCCACGGGGTACCACTGAAGCTTTCTTT.

The chain links TRBV6-5 to TRBJ1-3; D is possibly TRBD1 (5 bases). Germline V gene sequence: CDR1 MNHEY, CDR2 SVGAGI. The CDR3 sequence is 16 residues long. V lost 0 bases to trimming and J lost 1 base, with 10 bases between them. CDR3: CASSYSSSGSGNTIYF. CDR3 nucleotides: TGTGCCAGCAGTTACTCCTCTTCAGGGTCTGGAAACACCATATATTTT.

The chain has TRBV4-2 and TRBJ1-1; D is uncertain. The CDR3 covers 15 residues. The germline V gene has CDR1 LGHNA and CDR2 YNFKEQ. With 2 bases removed from V and 7 bases from J, the gap between germline ends came to 17 bases. CDR3: CASSQQPGMGDEAFF. Written as DNA, the CDR3 is TGTGCCAGCAGCCAACAGCCGGGGATGGGAGATGAAGCTTTCTTT.